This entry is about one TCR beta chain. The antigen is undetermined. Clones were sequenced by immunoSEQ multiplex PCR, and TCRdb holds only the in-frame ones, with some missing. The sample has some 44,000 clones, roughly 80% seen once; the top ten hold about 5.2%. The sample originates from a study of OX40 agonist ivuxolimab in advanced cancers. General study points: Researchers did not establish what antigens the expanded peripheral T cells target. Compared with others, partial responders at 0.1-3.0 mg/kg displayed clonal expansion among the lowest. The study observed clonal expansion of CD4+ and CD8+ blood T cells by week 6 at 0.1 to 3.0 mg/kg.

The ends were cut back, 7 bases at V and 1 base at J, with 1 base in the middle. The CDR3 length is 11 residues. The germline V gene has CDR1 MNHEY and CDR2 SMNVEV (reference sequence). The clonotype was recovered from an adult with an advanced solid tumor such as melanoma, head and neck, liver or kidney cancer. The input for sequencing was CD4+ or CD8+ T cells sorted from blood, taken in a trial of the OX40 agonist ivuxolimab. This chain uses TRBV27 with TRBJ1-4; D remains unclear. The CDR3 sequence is CASKTNEKLFF. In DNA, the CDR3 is TGTGCCAGCAAAACTAATGAAAAACTGTTTTTT.